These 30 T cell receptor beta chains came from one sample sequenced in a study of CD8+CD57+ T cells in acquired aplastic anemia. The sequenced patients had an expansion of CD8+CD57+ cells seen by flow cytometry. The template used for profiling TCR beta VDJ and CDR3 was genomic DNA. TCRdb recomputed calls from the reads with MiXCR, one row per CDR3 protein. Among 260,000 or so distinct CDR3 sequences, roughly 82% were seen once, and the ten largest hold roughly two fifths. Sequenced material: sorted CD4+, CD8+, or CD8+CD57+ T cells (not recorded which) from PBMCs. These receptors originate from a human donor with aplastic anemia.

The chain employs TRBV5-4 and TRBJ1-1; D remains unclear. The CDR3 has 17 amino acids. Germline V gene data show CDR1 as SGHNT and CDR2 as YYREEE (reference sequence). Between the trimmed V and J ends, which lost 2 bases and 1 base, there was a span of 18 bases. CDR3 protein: CASSFTRLPTANTEAFF. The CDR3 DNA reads TGTGCCAGCAGCTTTACTAGGTTACCGACCGCGAACACTGAAGCTTTCTTT.

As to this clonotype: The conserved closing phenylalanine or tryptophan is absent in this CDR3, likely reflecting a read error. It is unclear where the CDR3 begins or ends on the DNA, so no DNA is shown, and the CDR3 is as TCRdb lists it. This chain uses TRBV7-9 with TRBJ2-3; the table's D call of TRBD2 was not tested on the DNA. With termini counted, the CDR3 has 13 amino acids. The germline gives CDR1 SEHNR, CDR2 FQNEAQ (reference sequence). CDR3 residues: CASSFYSSGGSDD.

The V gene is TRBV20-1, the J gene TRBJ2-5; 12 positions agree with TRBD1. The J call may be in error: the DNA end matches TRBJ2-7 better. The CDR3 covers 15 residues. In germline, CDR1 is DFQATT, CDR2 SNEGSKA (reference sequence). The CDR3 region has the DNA TGCAGTGCCTTCGCCGGGACAGGGGGCTTACGCGAGCAGTACTTC. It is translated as CSAFAGTGGLREQYF.

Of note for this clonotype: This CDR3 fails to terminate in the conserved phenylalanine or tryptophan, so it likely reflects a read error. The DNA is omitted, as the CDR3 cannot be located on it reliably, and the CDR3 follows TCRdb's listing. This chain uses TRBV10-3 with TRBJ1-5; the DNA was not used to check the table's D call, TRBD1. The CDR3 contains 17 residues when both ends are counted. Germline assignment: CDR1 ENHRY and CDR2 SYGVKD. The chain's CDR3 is CASSTGGGIRQSAPALL.

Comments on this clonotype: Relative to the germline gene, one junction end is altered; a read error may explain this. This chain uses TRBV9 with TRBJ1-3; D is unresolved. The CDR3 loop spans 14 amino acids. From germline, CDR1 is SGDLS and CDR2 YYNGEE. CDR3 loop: CASSLVGPRKDIYF. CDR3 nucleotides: TGCGCCAGCAGCTTAGTAGGGCCGAGAAAAGATATATATTTT. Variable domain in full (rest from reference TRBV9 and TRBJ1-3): DSGVTQTPKHLITATGQRVTLRCSPRSGDLSVYWYQQSLDQGLQFLIQYYNGEERAKGNILERFSAQQFPDLHSELNLSSLELGDSALYFCASSLVGPRKDIYFGEGSWLTVV.

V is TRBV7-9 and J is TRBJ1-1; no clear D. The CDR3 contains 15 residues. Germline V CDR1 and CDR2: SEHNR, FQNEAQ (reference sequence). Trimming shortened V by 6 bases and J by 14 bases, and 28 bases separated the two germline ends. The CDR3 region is CASSTDGSAYAQYFF. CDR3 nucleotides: TGTGCCAGCAGTACCGACGGAAGCGCCTACGCGCAGTACTTCTTT.

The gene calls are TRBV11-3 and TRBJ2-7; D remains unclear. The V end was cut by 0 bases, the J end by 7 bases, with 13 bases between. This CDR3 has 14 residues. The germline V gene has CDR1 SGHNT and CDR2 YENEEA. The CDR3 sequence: CASSLELTAWEQYV. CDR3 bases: TGTGCCAGCAGCTTAGAGCTAACGGCCTGGGAGCAGTACGTC.

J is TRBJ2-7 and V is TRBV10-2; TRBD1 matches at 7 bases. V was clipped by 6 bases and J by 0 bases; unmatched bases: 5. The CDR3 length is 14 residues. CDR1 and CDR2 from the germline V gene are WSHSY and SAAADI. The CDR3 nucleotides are TGCGCCAGCAGAGGACAGGACCTCTCCTACGAGCAGTACTTC. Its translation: CASRGQDLSYEQYF.

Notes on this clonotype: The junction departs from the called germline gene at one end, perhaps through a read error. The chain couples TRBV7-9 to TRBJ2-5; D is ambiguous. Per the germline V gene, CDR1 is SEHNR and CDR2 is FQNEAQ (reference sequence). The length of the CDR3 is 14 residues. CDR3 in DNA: TGTGCCAGCAGCTTATCAGCCGAGCAGGTCACCCAGCCATTC. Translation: CASSLSAEQVTQPF.

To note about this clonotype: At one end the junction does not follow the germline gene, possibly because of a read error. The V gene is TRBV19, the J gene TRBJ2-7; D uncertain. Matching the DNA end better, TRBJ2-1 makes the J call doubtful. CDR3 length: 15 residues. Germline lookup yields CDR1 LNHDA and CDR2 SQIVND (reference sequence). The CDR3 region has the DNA TGTGCCAGTAGCATAGGAGTGGAATCCTACTATGAGCAGTTCTTC. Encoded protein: CASSIGVESYYEQFF.

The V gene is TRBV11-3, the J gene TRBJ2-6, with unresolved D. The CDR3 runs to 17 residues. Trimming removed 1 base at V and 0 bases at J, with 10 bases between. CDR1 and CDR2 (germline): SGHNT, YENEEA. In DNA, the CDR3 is TGTGCCAGCAGCTTAGGGATGGCAGCCTCTGGGGCCAACGTCCTGACTTTC. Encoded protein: CASSLGMAASGANVLTF.

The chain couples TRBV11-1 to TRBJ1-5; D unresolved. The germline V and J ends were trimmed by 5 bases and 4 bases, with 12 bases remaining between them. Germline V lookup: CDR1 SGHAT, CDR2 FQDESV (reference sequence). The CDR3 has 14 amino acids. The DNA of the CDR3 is TGTGCCAGCAGCGTGGGGAATAGGAATCAGCCCCAGCATTTT. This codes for CASSVGNRNQPQHF.

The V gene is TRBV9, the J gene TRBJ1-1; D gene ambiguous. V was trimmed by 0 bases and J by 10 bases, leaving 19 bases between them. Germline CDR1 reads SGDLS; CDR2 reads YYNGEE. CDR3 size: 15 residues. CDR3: CASSVVQSPTDTAFF. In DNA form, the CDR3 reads TGTGCCAGCAGCGTAGTTCAGTCACCCACAGATACAGCTTTCTTT.

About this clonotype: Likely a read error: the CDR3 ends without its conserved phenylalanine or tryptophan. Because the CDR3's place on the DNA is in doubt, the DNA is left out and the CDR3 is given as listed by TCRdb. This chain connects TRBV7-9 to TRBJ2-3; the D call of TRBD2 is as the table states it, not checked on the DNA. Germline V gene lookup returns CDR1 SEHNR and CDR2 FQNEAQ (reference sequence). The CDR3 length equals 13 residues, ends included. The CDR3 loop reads CASSFGGSGGHDE.

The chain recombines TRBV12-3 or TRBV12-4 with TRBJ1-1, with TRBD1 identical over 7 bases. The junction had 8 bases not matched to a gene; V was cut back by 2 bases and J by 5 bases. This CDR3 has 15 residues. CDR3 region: CASSLSETGWTEAFF. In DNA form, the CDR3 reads TGTGCCAGCAGTTTATCTGAGACAGGGTGGACTGAAGCTTTCTTT.

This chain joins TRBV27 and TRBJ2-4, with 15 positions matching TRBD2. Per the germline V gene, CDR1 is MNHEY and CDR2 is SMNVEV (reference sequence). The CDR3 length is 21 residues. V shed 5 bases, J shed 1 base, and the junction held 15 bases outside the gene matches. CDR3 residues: CASSLGTSGRIGSGAKNIQYF. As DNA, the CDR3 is TGTGCCAGCAGTCTGGGGACTAGCGGGAGGATTGGTTCGGGGGCCAAAAACATTCAGTACTTC.

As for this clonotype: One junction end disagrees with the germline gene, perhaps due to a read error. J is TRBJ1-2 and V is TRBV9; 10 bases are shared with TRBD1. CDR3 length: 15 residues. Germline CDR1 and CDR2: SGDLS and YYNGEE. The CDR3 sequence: CASSVTGGTHYGDTF. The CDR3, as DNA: TGTGCCAGCAGCGTGACAGGGGGCACGCACTATGGCGACACCTTC.

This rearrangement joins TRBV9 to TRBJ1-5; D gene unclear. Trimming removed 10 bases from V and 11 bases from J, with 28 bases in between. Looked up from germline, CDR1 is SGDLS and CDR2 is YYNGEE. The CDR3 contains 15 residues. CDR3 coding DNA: TGTGCCCCCGTCCTCGCTACCGCAGAAGTACATGCCCAGCATTTT. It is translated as CAPVLATAEVHAQHF.

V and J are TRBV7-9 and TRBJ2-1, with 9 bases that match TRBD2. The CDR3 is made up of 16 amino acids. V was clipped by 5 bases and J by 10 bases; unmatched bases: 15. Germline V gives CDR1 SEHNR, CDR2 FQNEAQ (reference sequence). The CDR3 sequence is CASSQAEAGGEQEQFF. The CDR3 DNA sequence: TGTGCCAGCAGCCAGGCCGAGGCGGGAGGGGAACAAGAGCAGTTCTTC.

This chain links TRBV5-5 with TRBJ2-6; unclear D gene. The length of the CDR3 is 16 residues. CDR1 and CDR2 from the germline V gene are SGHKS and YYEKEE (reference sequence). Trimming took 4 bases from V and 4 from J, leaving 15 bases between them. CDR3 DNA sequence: TGTGCCAGCAGCCAACCGTCACGCTACGGGGCCAACGTCCTGACTTTC. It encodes CASSQPSRYGANVLTF.

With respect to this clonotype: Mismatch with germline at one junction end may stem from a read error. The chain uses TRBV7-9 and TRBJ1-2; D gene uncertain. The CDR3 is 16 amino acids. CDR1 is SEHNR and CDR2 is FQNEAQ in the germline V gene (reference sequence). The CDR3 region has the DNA TGTGCCAGCAGGGTGGAGAGGTCCGGGCTGCTATATGTCTACACCTTC. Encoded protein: CASRVERSGLLYVYTF.

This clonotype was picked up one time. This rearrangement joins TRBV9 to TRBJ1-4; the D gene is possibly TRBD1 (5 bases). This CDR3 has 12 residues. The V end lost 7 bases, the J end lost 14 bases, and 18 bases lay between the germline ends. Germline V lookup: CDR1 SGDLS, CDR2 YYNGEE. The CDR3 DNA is TGTGCCAGCGGGGCGGGGGGTGAACCCCTGTTTTTT. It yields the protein CASGAGGEPLFF.

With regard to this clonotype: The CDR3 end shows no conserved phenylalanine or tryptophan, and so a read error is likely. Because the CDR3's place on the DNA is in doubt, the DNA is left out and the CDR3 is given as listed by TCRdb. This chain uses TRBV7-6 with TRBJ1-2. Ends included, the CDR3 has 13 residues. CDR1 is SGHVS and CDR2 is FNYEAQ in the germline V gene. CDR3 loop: CASSLAHAGEETQ.

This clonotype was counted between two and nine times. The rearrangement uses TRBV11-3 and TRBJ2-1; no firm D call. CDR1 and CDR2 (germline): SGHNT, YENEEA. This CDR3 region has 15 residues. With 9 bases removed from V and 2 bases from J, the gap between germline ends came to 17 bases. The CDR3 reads CASSIDLRAYNEQFF. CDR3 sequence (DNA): TGTGCCAGTAGCATAGATCTGAGAGCCTACAATGAGCAGTTCTTC.

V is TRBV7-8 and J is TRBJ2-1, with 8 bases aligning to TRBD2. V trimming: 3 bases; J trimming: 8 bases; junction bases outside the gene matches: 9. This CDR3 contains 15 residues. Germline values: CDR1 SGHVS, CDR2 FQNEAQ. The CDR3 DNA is TGTGCCAGCAGCTTTCATCGGGGGGGCCGGGATGAGCAGTTCTTC. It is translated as CASSFHRGGRDEQFF.

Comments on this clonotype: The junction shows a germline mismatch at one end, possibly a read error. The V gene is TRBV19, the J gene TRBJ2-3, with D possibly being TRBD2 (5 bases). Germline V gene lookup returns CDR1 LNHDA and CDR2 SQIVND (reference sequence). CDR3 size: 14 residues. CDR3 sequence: CASSLASGPDNEQF. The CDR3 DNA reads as TGTGCCAGTAGCTTAGCGAGCGGACCCGACAATGAGCAGTTC.

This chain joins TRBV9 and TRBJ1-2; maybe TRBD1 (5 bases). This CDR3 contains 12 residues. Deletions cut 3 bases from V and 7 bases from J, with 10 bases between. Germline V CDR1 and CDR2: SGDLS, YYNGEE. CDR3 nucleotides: TGTGCCAGCAGCGCGGGGGGAGGTGGCTACACCTTC. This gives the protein CASSAGGGGYTF.

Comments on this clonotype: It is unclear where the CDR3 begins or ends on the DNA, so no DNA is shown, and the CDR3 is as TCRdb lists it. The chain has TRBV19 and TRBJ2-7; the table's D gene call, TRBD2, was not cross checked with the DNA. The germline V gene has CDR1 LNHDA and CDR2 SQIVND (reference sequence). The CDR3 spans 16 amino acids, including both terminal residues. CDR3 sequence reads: CASSIAGGSYHEQFFV.

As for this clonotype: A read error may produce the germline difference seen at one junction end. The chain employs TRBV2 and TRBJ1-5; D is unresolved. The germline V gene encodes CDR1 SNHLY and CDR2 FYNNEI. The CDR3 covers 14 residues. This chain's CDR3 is CASSDGWVTQPQHF. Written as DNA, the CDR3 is TGTGCCAGCAGTGATGGGTGGGTCACCCAGCCCCAGCATTTC. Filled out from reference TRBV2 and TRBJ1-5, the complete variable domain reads EPEVTQTPSHQVTQMGQEVILRCVPISNHLYFYWYRQILGQKVEFLVSFYNNEISEKSEIFDDQFSVERPDGSNFTLKIRSTKLEDSAMYFCASSDGWVTQPQHFGDGTRLSIL.

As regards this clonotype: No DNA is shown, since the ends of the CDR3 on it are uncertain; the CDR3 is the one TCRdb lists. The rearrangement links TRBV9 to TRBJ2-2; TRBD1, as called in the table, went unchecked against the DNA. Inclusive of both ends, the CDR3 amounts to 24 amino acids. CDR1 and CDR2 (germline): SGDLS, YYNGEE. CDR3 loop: CASSFCICSARRLTGSGNTGELFF.